The present entry profiles one T cell receptor beta chain with its context. No antigen is known for it. The sample originates from a study of CD8+ T cells in alopecia areata. Unmatched junction bases numbered 6, after V lost 4 bases and J lost 1 base. The CDR3 extends over 16 amino acids. The germline CDR1 and CDR2 sequences are SGHDT and YYEEEE. After isolation, RNA underwent reverse transcription to generate cDNA as the sequencing template. Libraries were prepared by immunoSEQ multiplex PCR; TCRdb keeps only in-frame clonotypes and omits some of them. The repertoire holds about 270,000 clones, with 45% to 70% as singletons. General study findings and limits: Lesional scalp displayed greater clonality than normal scalp, most notably in alopecia totalis/universalis. Scalp clonality and expanded CD8+ clones among the top 100 fell significantly with tofacitinib.

The treatment here: oral pan-JAK inhibitor, 5-10 mg twice daily. PBMCs were stained for CD3, CD4 and CD8, and CD4+ and CD8+ T cells were sorted. The sequencing used CD4+ T cells sorted from blood, collected around week 54, from a patient treated with tofacitinib. This TCR was recovered from a human donor with alopecia areata. The gene calls are TRBV5-6 and TRBJ1-5, with 9 bases aligning to TRBD1. CDR3 in DNA: TGTGCCAGCAGCAGCGGGACAGGGAGCAGCAATCAGCCCCAGCATTTT. It translates to CASSSGTGSSNQPQHF.